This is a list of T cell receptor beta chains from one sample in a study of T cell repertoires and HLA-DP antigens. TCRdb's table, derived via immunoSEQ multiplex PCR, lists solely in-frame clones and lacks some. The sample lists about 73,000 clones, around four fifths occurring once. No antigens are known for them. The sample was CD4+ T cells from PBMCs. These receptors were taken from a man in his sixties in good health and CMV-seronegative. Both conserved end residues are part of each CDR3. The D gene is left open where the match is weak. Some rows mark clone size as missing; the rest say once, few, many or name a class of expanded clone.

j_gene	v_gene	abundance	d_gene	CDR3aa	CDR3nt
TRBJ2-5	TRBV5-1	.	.	CASSNLETRSGETQYF	TGCGCCAGCAGCAACCTAGAGACCCGTTCTGGGGAGACCCAGTACTTC
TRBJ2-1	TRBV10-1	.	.	CASSESRGETYNEQFF	TGCGCCAGCAGTGAGTCGAGGGGTGAGACCTACAATGAGCAGTTCTTC
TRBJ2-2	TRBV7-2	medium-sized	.	CASSLDPMNTGELFF	TGTGCCAGCAGCCTAGACCCTATGAACACCGGGGAGCTGTTTTTT
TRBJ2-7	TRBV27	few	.	CASSKGGPYEQYF	TGTGCCAGCAGCAAGGGAGGCCCCTACGAGCAGTACTTC
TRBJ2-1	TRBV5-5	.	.	CASSSLNLYNEQFF	TGTGCCAGCAGCTCCTTAAACCTTTACAATGAGCAGTTCTTC
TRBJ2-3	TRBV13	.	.	CASSLGRGLTSTDTQYF	TGTGCCAGCAGCTTAGGGCGTGGACTAACTAGCACAGATACGCAGTATTTT
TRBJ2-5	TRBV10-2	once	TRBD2	CASGLAGQETQYF	TGCGCCAGCGGACTAGCGGGGCAAGAGACCCAGTACTTC
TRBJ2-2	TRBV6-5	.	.	CASSYSRGPDTGELFF	TGTGCCAGCAGTTACTCTCGGGGGCCGGACACCGGGGAGCTGTTTTTT
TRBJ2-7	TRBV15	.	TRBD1	CAVGTGYGYEQYF	TGTGCCGTAGGGACAGGGTATGGCTACGAGCAGTACTTC
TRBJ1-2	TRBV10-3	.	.	CAISAWGVGTNYGYTF	TGTGCCATCAGTGCCTGGGGGGTGGGGACTAACTATGGCTACACCTTC
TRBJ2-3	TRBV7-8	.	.	CASSPYRVLGGHTDTQYF	TGTGCCAGCAGCCCATACAGGGTTTTGGGGGGACACACAGATACGCAGTATTTT
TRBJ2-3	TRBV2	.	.	CASRGRGGDTQYF	TGTGCCAGCAGAGGGCGGGGCGGGGATACGCAGTATTTT
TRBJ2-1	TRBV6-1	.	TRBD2	CASSAGTSRMSSYNEQFF	TGTGCCAGCAGTGCCGGGACTAGCAGAATGAGCTCCTACAATGAGCAGTTCTTC
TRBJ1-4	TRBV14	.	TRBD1	CASSPRTGGGEKLFF	TGTGCCAGCAGCCCTCGGACAGGGGGCGGCGAAAAACTGTTTTTT
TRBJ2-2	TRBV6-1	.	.	CASSSEITGELFF	TGTGCCAGCAGTTCTGAAATCACCGGGGAGCTGTTTTTT
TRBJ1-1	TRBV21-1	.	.	CASSKAKGCRAFF	TGTGCCAGCAGCAAAGCCAAAGGATGCCGGGCTTTCTTT
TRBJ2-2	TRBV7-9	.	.	CASSPRQSTGELFF	TGTGCCAGCAGCCCCAGACAGAGTACCGGGGAGCTGTTTTTT
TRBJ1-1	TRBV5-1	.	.	CASSQDGNTEAFF	TGCGCCAGCAGTCAGGATGGGAACACTGAAGCTTTCTTT
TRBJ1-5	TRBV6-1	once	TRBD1	CASSEAWDSARAPQHF	TGTGCCAGCAGTGAAGCCTGGGACAGCGCCCGGGCGCCCCAGCATTTT
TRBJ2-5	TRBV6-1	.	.	CASNPRLLETQYF	TGTGCCAGCAATCCTAGACTCTTGGAGACCCAGTACTTC
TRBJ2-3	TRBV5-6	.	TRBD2	CASSLGEGHVTQYF	TGTGCCAGCAGCTTGGGGGAGGGTCACGTTACGCAGTATTTT
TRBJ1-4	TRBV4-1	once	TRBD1	CASSHRGTGGDEKLFF	TGCGCCAGCAGCCACCGAGGGACAGGGGGCGATGAAAAACTGTTTTTT
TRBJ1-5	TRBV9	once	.	CASSVGGENQPQHF	TGTGCCAGCAGCGTTGGCGGGGAAAACCAGCCCCAGCATTTT